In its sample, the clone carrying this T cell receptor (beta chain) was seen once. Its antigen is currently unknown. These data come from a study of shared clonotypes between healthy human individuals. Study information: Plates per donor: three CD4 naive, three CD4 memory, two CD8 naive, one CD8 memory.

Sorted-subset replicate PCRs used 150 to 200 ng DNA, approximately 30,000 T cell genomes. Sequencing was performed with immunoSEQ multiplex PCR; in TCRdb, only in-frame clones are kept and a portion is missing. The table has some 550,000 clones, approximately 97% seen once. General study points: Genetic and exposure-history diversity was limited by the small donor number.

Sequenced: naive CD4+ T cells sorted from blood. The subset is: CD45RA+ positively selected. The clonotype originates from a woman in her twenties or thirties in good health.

The CDR3 DNA sequence: TGTGCCAGCAGCAGGGAAAAGGGCTACGAGCAGTACTTC. Amino acid sequence: CASSREKGYEQYF. J is TRBJ2-7 and V is TRBV21-1. TRBV21-1 represents a pseudogene. The CDR3 is 13 amino acids.